The 19 T cell receptor beta chains below come from one sample, sequenced in a study of radiotherapy plus CTLA-4 blockade in lung cancer. TCRdb's table, derived via immunoSEQ multiplex PCR, lists solely in-frame clones and lacks some. The table lists some 110,000 clones, nearly 80% of them singletons. The sample here was peripheral blood, taken from a patient treated with radiotherapy plus ipilimumab. The receptors were gathered from a human donor with non-small cell lung cancer who had a partial response to radiotherapy plus ipilimumab.

In this sample, this clone turned up a few times. V and J are TRBV27 and TRBJ2-7; D is unclear. This CDR3 region has 12 residues. V was pared by 5 bases and J by 4 bases, with 9 bases between. CDR1 is MNHEY, CDR2 SMNVEV, per germline (reference sequence). Written as DNA, the CDR3 is TGTGCCAGCAGTGTAAGCGATTACGAGCAGTACTTC. As protein: CASSVSDYEQYF.

This clone turned up a few times. The chain carries TRBV18 and TRBJ1-1; D ambiguous. The CDR3 runs 15 residues. V was cut by 5 bases and J by 0 bases, with 13 bases left in between. Germline loops: CDR1 KGHSH, CDR2 LQKENI. In nucleotides, the CDR3 is TGTGCCAGCTCAAACACAGCCGGCCTGAACACTGAAGCTTTCTTT. Its protein product is CASSNTAGLNTEAFF.

Regarding this clone: The sample has other DNA sequences that encode this CDR3 too. The chain carries TRBV2 and TRBJ2-5; D not resolved. The V and J ends lost 5 bases and 2 bases respectively, with 3 bases between them. The germline gives CDR1 SNHLY, CDR2 FYNNEI. The CDR3 runs 11 residues. The CDR3 here is CASSLQETQYF. CDR3 nucleotides: TGTGCCAGCAGTTTACAAGAGACCCAGTACTTC.

This rearrangement joins TRBV5-5 to TRBJ1-2; perhaps TRBD1 as D (5 bases). Deletions cut 0 bases from V and 8 bases from J, with 11 bases between. The CDR3 sequence is 13 residues long. The germline V gene encodes CDR1 SGHKS and CDR2 YYEKEE (reference sequence). The CDR3 protein is CASSLGQGGGYTF. CDR3 coding DNA: TGTGCCAGCAGCTTGGGGCAGGGTGGAGGCTACACCTTC.

The J gene is TRBJ2-6, the V gene TRBV11-2; D perhaps matches TRBD2 (6 bases). Trimming cost V 6 bases and J 0 bases, with 6 bases left between them. Looked up from germline, CDR1 is SGHAT and CDR2 is FQNNGV. This CDR3 spans 14 amino acids. The CDR3 reads CASSSGSGANVLTF. The CDR3 DNA reads TGTGCCAGCAGTAGCGGCTCTGGGGCCAACGTCCTGACTTTC.

This chain links TRBV6-5 with TRBJ1-4; D is possibly TRBD1 (5 bases). CDR3 length: 14 residues. The germline V gene encodes CDR1 MNHEY and CDR2 SVGAGI. V lost 0 bases and J lost 8, with 10 bases in between. CDR3 sequence reads: CASSYSTVPEKLFF. CDR3 nucleotides: TGTGCCAGCAGTTACTCGACAGTTCCCGAAAAACTGTTTTTT.

The V gene is TRBV6-5, the J gene TRBJ2-3, with TRBD2 identical over 11 bases. The CDR3 is 15 residues long. Trimming at V came to 6 bases and at J to 4 bases, leaving 6 bases not matched to a gene. The germline CDR1 and CDR2 sequences are MNHEY and SVGAGI. The CDR3 loop is CASRRTSGSSDTQYF. The CDR3 DNA reads TGTGCCAGCAGGAGAACTAGCGGGAGTTCAGATACGCAGTATTTT.

The chain links TRBV6-1 to TRBJ2-1; tentative D call: TRBD2 (5 bases). The CDR3 runs to 13 residues. CDR1 and CDR2 (germline): MNHNS, SASEGT. V dropped 8 bases and J dropped 0 bases, with 8 bases sitting between them. The CDR3 nucleotides read TGTGCCAGCTATCGGGACTCCTACAATGAGCAGTTCTTC. Its protein product is CASYRDSYNEQFF.

J is TRBJ1-1 and V is TRBV7-8; D is undetermined. V lost 2 bases and J lost 3, with 7 bases in between. CDR1 SGHVS and CDR2 FQNEAQ come from the germline V gene. The CDR3 runs to 13 residues. The DNA for the CDR3 is TGTGCCAGCAGCTTAAGGAGCGACACTGAAGCTTTCTTT. The encoded protein is CASSLRSDTEAFF.

Of note for this clone: Other DNA sequences within the sample encode an identical CDR3. The chain carries TRBV9 and TRBJ2-5; D is ambiguous. CDR3 length: 15 residues. V lost 0 bases and J lost 4, with 13 bases in between. Per the germline V gene, CDR1 is SGDLS and CDR2 is YYNGEE. The CDR3 loop reads CASSVVPSPGETQYF. The CDR3 DNA is TGTGCCAGCAGCGTAGTTCCGTCGCCGGGAGAGACCCAGTACTTC.

V usage is TRBV28 and J usage is TRBJ2-7; tentatively, D is TRBD1 (6 bases). Per germline, CDR1 MDHEN and CDR2 SYDVKM. CDR3 size: 14 residues. V shed 9 bases and J shed 2 bases, with 17 bases lying between them. CDR3 DNA: TGTGCCAGTAAGAAAACCGGGACACCCTACGAGCAGTACTTC. Its protein product is CASKKTGTPYEQYF.

This clone came up many times. The chain uses TRBV15 and TRBJ1-2, with a possible D match to TRBD1 (6 bases). This CDR3 comprises 14 residues. Trimming stripped 2 bases from V and 7 bases from J, with 14 bases between. The V gene's germline CDR1 is LNHNV and CDR2 YYDKDF (reference sequence). CDR3 DNA: TGTGCCACCAGCAGATCGGCGGACAGACTTGGCTACACCTTC. This translates into CATSRSADRLGYTF.

The genes are TRBV18 and TRBJ1-2; D remains unclear. The CDR3 length is 15 residues. Trimming shortened V by 0 bases and J by 8 bases, and 16 bases separated the two germline ends. Germline loops: CDR1 KGHSH, CDR2 LQKENI. In DNA, the CDR3 is TGTGCCAGCTCACCACCCGGCGTGTTTGCGGGGGGCTACACCTTC. This translates into CASSPPGVFAGGYTF.

The chain joins TRBV5-1 to TRBJ2-5; 11 bases line up with TRBD2. Germline trimming cut 1 base from V and 1 base from J; bases unmatched to any gene: 0. This CDR3 is 15 amino acids long. Germline CDR1 reads SGHRS; CDR2 reads YFSETQ. The CDR3 nucleotides read TGCGCCAGCAGCTTGCTAGCGGGAGGCCAAGAGACCCAGTACTTC. Translation: CASSLLAGGQETQYF.

The V gene is TRBV27, the J gene TRBJ2-1, with 12 bases that match TRBD2. The V segment lost 3 bases and the J segment 2 bases; nucleotides outside the gene matches: 2. From germline, CDR1 is MNHEY and CDR2 SMNVEV (reference sequence). This CDR3 is 16 amino acids long. CDR3 DNA sequence: TGTGCCAGCAGTTTCCGACTAGCGGGAGCCTACAATGAGCAGTTCTTC. Its translation: CASSFRLAGAYNEQFF.

Here the CDR3 DNA reads TGTGCCAGCAGCGTATTCAGTTCTGGAAACACCATATATTTT. This sequence encodes CASSVFSSGNTIYF. J is TRBJ1-3 and V is TRBV9; D unclear. V lost 1 base to trimming and J lost 1 base, with 6 bases between them. The germline gives CDR1 SGDLS, CDR2 YYNGEE. The CDR3 sequence is 14 residues long.

The chain is built from TRBV5-8 and TRBJ1-5; D remains unclear. Between the trimmed V and J ends, which lost 4 bases and 4 bases, there was a span of 15 bases. CDR1 is SGHTS and CDR2 is YDEGEE in the germline V gene. This CDR3 is 15 amino acids long. DNA of the CDR3: TGTGCCAGCAGCCGAGGAGATGGCGTTAATCAGCCCCAGCATTTT. It translates to CASSRGDGVNQPQHF.

The genes are TRBV25-1 and TRBJ1-1, with D hard to call. V was cut by 1 base and J by 5 bases, with 11 bases left in between. Per the germline V gene, CDR1 is MGHDK and CDR2 is SYGVNS. The CDR3 has 14 residues. The CDR3 reads CASSELTRGTEAFF. CDR3 nucleotides: TGTGCCAGCAGTGAATTGACCCGAGGGACTGAAGCTTTCTTT.

This chain connects TRBV6-6 to TRBJ2-3; 8 nucleotides match TRBD2. The CDR3 has 15 amino acids. J gave up 8 bases and V 2 bases, and 9 bases lay outside the gene matches. The germline V gene has CDR1 MNHNY and CDR2 SVGAGI (reference sequence). DNA of the CDR3: TGTGCCAGCAGTTACCTACCGCGGGAGGAGGGTACGCAGTATTTT. This sequence encodes CASSYLPREEGTQYF.